These 27 T cell receptor beta chains originate from one sample sequenced in a study of blood T cell repertoires in COVID-19 (dated by TCRdb to 2020 to 2021). The library was produced with the immunoSEQ multiplex PCR assay. In TCRdb, the immuneACCESS table is reduced to in-frame sequences with V and J assigned. These tables do not hold every clone; where another copy was compared, an unresolved V gene accounts for under half, and the others remain unexplained. Recorded for this sample are some 110,000 clones; about 82% of them occurred a single time. The ten largest clones capture approximately 5% of the sample. The material sequenced was peripheral blood. These receptors all stem from a human donor in a cohort sampled during active COVID-19.

V is TRBV20-1 and J is TRBJ2-7; possibly TRBD1 for D (6 bases). CDR1 is DFQATT and CDR2 is SNEGSKA in the germline V gene (reference sequence). V was pared by 5 bases and J by 7 bases, with 12 bases between. There are 11 residues in the CDR3. In DNA, the CDR3 is TGCAGTGCTTTAACAGGGCAAGAGCAGTACTTC. It specifies CSALTGQEQYF.

V usage is TRBV11-3 and J usage is TRBJ2-1; D unclear. This CDR3 is 15 amino acids long. V gave up 3 bases and J gave up 0 bases, with 9 bases separating them. Germline CDR1 SGHNT, CDR2 YENEEA. The CDR3 sequence: CASSFAVSSYNEQFF. The CDR3 DNA reads TGTGCCAGCAGCTTTGCAGTAAGCTCCTACAATGAGCAGTTCTTC.

The sample holds one count of this clone. The rearrangement links TRBV20-1 to TRBJ2-1; 10 positions agree with TRBD2. CDR3 length: 14 residues. J lost 9 bases, V lost 3 bases, and 8 bases had no gene match. Germline CDR1 reads DFQATT; CDR2 reads SNEGSKA (reference sequence). Here the CDR3 reads CSASRSGRAVEQFF. CDR3 coding DNA: TGCAGTGCTAGTCGAAGCGGGAGGGCCGTTGAGCAGTTCTTC.

This chain uses TRBV10-2 with TRBJ2-1; D unresolved. CDR1 and CDR2 from the germline V gene are WSHSY and SAAADI. Trimming removed 7 bases from V and 6 bases from J, with 10 bases in between. The CDR3 has 12 residues. CDR3 residues: CASKSQSNEQFF. For the CDR3, the DNA is TGCGCCAGCAAAAGTCAGTCCAATGAGCAGTTCTTC.

Only one count was recorded for this clone. The rearrangement links TRBV9 to TRBJ2-5, with 9 bases aligning to TRBD2. The CDR3 covers 14 residues. V lost 4 bases to trimming and J lost 6 bases; unmatched junction nucleotides: 7. Germline CDR1 is SGDLS and CDR2 is YYNGEE. CDR3 sequence reads: CASSSLAGLKTQYF. The CDR3 DNA sequence: TGTGCCAGCAGCTCGCTAGCGGGATTAAAGACCCAGTACTTC.

The chain carries TRBV3-1 (or the pseudogene TRBV3-2) and TRBJ2-7, with TRBD1 matching 11 bases. Germline V gene data show CDR1 as LGHDT and CDR2 as YNNKEL (reference sequence). The V segment lost 4 bases and the J segment 4 bases; nucleotides outside the gene matches: 6. The CDR3 spans 15 residues. For the CDR3, the DNA is TGTGCCAGCAGCCCGGGAGGACAGGGGGCTTACGAGCAGTACTTC. Its protein product is CASSPGGQGAYEQYF.

CDR3 region: CASTTGQGIGKLFF. The CDR3 DNA reads as TGTGCCAGCACGACGGGACAGGGGATTGGAAAACTGTTTTTT. The chain joins TRBV27 to TRBJ1-4, with 10 bases aligning to TRBD1. V lost 7 bases, J lost 10 bases, and 9 bases stayed unmatched. The germline V gene encodes CDR1 MNHEY and CDR2 SMNVEV (reference sequence). This CDR3 is 14 amino acids long.

The rearrangement joins TRBV2 to TRBJ1-4, with 9 bases fitting TRBD1. CDR1 SNHLY and CDR2 FYNNEI come from the germline V gene. The CDR3 runs to 15 residues. The V segment lost 7 bases and the J segment 10 bases; nucleotides outside the gene matches: 13. CDR3 nucleotide sequence: TGTGCCAGCAACCCGGCCGGGACAGGGATGGGAAAACTGTTTTTT. It is translated as CASNPAGTGMGKLFF.

V is TRBV30 and J is TRBJ1-1, with a weak D call TRBD1 (5 bases). The germline V gene encodes CDR1 GTSNPN and CDR2 SVGIG (reference sequence). Trimming took 1 base from V and 4 from J, leaving 10 bases between them. CDR3 length: 13 amino acids. The CDR3 loop is CAWSEGPGTEAFF. The CDR3 nucleotides are TGTGCCTGGAGTGAGGGGCCGGGCACTGAAGCTTTCTTT.

J is TRBJ1-1 and V is TRBV19; 10 nucleotides match TRBD1. The germline gives CDR1 LNHDA, CDR2 SQIVND (reference sequence). The CDR3 spans 13 residues. With 10 bases clipped from V and 4 bases from J, the junction kept 6 bases outside the gene matches. The CDR3: CATRQGASTEAFF. CDR3 bases: TGTGCCACCCGACAGGGGGCTAGCACTGAAGCTTTCTTT.

This chain links TRBV4-3 with TRBJ2-7; a weak D match, TRBD1 (7 bases). CDR3 length: 15 amino acids. Trimming took 0 bases from V and 5 from J, leaving 14 bases between them. Per germline, CDR1 LGHNA and CDR2 YSLEER. The CDR3 DNA reads as TGCGCCAGCAGCCAAGATAGGGGGCTAGCGAACGAGCAGTACTTC. Translated, it gives CASSQDRGLANEQYF.

The chain links TRBV11-3 to TRBJ2-2; D not resolved. Deletions cut 6 bases from V and 5 bases from J, with 4 bases between. The CDR3 is 11 amino acids. Looked up from germline, CDR1 is SGHNT and CDR2 is YENEEA. The CDR3 sequence: CASRATGELFF. The CDR3 DNA reads TGTGCCAGCAGGGCTACCGGGGAGCTGTTTTTT.

The chain joins TRBV30 to TRBJ1-3; maybe TRBD1 (6 bases). Trimming took off 0 bases at V and 1 base at J, with 13 bases between the two ends. Germline lookup yields CDR1 GTSNPN and CDR2 SVGIG (reference sequence). This CDR3 has 16 amino acids. Here the CDR3 reads CAWSVPNRESGNTIYF. DNA of the CDR3: TGTGCCTGGAGTGTACCAAACAGGGAGTCTGGAAACACCATATATTTT.

The chain couples TRBV4-3 to TRBJ2-2; 13 nucleotides line up with TRBD2. The germline gives CDR1 LGHNA, CDR2 YSLEER. The CDR3 extends over 19 amino acids. V dropped 2 bases and J dropped 5; count of bases not matched to a gene: 11. The CDR3 sequence is CASSQPRPGLAGRTGELFF. Here the CDR3 DNA reads TGCGCCAGCAGCCAACCAAGACCGGGACTAGCGGGGAGAACCGGGGAGCTGTTTTTT.

This clone occurred once. The chain combines TRBV7-6 with TRBJ1-5, with 9 bases fitting TRBD1. The CDR3 extends over 17 amino acids. After removal of 0 bases from V and 6 bases from J, the junction contained 9 bases not matched to a gene. CDR1 is SGHVS and CDR2 is FNYEAQ in the germline V gene. CDR3 DNA: TGTGCCAGCAGCTTAGCCAGGACAGGGGCTGGGGGTCAGCCCCAGCATTTT. Protein: CASSLARTGAGGQPQHF.

This clone was detected only a few times. The chain joins TRBV28 to TRBJ2-1, with 10 bases fitting TRBD2. The CDR3 sequence is 18 residues long. Germline CDR1 is MDHEN and CDR2 is SYDVKM. The ends lost 4 bases at V and 0 bases at J; junction bases unmatched: 9. The CDR3 region is CASSSHRIAGGSYNEQFF. The CDR3 nucleotides read TGTGCCAGCAGTTCCCACAGGATAGCGGGAGGCTCCTACAATGAGCAGTTCTTC.

The chain has TRBV20-1 and TRBJ1-1; D remains unclear. Germline V gives CDR1 DFQATT, CDR2 SNEGSKA (reference sequence). The CDR3 is made up of 11 amino acids. Between the trimmed V and J ends, which lost 6 bases and 1 base, there was a span of 6 bases. The CDR3 sequence is CSAQTNTEAFF. The CDR3 DNA is TGCAGTGCACAGACGAACACTGAAGCTTTCTTT.

CDR3 in DNA: TGTGCCAGCAGCTTAGGAGCAGGGATTAATGAAAAACTGTTTTTT. It translates to CASSLGAGINEKLFF. The chain has TRBV7-9 and TRBJ1-4; perhaps TRBD1 as D (5 bases). The CDR3 contains 15 residues. V lost 1 base to trimming and J lost 4 bases, with 10 bases between them. CDR1 and CDR2 from the germline V gene are SEHNR and FQNEAQ (reference sequence). Variable domain in full (rest from reference TRBV7-9 and TRBJ1-4): DTGVSQNPRHKITKRGQNVTFRCDPISEHNRLYWYRQTLGQGPEFLTYFQNEAQLEKSRLLSDRFSAERPKGSFSTLEIQRTEQGDSAMYLCASSLGAGINEKLFFGSGTQLSVL.

The genes are TRBV11-2 and TRBJ2-7, with D possibly TRBD2 on 5 matching bases. This CDR3 is built from 12 residues. CDR1 is SGHAT, CDR2 FQNNGV, per germline. The V end was cut by 5 bases, the J end by 6 bases, with 11 bases between. The CDR3 reads CASSVGDGEQYF. In DNA form, the CDR3 reads TGTGCCAGCAGCGTCGGGGATGGCGAGCAGTACTTC. The full variable domain, in which reference TRBV11-2 and TRBJ2-7 provide the parts outside the CDR3, is EAGVAQSPRYKIIEKRQSVAFWCNPISGHATLYWYQQILGQGPKLLIQFQNNGVVDDSQLPKDRFSAERLKGVDSTLKIQPAKLEDSAVYLCASSVGDGEQYFGPGTRLTVT.

The chain carries TRBV29-1 and TRBJ2-3; TRBD2 is a possible D gene (6 bases). The V gene lost 5 bases and the J gene lost 0 bases, with 12 bases spanning the gap. This CDR3 region has 14 residues. Germline V gene lookup returns CDR1 SQVTM and CDR2 ANQGSEA. CDR3 region: CSVLTGTSTDTQYF. The CDR3 coding sequence is TGCAGCGTTCTAACCGGGACTAGCACAGATACGCAGTATTTT.

The V call is TRBV6-6, the J call TRBJ2-1; 10 nucleotides agree with TRBD2. The CDR3 is 14 residues long. Per the germline V gene, CDR1 is MNHNY and CDR2 is SVGAGI (reference sequence). Trimming cost V 5 bases and J 9 bases; bases outside gene matches: 7. The CDR3 loop is CASSPIAGGAEQFF. CDR3 sequence (DNA): TGTGCCAGCAGTCCCATAGCGGGAGGTGCTGAGCAGTTCTTC.

This chain joins TRBV11-2 and TRBJ2-5; D possibly corresponds to TRBD2 (6 bases). The germline CDR1 and CDR2 sequences are SGHAT and FQNNGV. Trimming shortened V by 0 bases and J by 4 bases, and 9 bases separated the two germline ends. The length of the CDR3 is 14 residues. CDR3 in DNA: TGTGCCAGCAGCTTAGAAGCTAGCGCAGAGACCCAGTACTTC. Amino acid sequence: CASSLEASAETQYF.

The chain is built from TRBV7-9 and TRBJ1-1, with 11 nucleotides matching TRBD1. This CDR3 is built from 14 residues. Germline assignment: CDR1 SEHNR and CDR2 FQNEAQ (reference sequence). J gave up 7 bases and V 5 bases, and 6 bases lay outside the gene matches. CDR3: CASSLRDRGDEAFF. CDR3 nucleotides: TGTGCCAGCAGCCTACGGGACAGGGGGGATGAAGCTTTCTTT.

The V and J genes are TRBV28 and TRBJ1-4; TRBD1 is a possible D gene (5 bases). CDR3 length: 15 amino acids. V lost 3 bases and J lost 5, with 13 bases in between. The germline gives CDR1 MDHEN, CDR2 SYDVKM. The chain's CDR3 is CASSFQGSENEKLFF. In DNA form, the CDR3 reads TGTGCCAGCAGTTTTCAGGGCAGCGAAAATGAAAAACTGTTTTTT.

The gene calls are TRBV28 and TRBJ2-6; 7 bases are shared with TRBD1. The germline V gene encodes CDR1 MDHEN and CDR2 SYDVKM. This CDR3 comprises 15 residues. V shed 4 bases, J shed 2 bases, and the junction held 2 bases outside the gene matches. CDR3 residues: CASSSTGAGANVLTF. The CDR3 bases are TGTGCCAGCAGTTCCACAGGGGCTGGGGCCAACGTCCTGACTTTC. The full variable domain, completed using reference TRBV28 and TRBJ2-6, is DVKVTQSSRYLVKRTGEKVFLECVQDMDHENMFWYRQDPGLGLRLIYFSYDVKMKEKGDIPEGYSVSREKKERFSLILESASTNQTSMYLCASSSTGAGANVLTFGAGSRLTVL.

J is TRBJ1-4 and V is TRBV19, with TRBD1 identical over 7 bases. After removal of 7 bases from V and 8 bases from J, the junction contained 7 bases not matched to a gene. Germline lookup yields CDR1 LNHDA and CDR2 SQIVND (reference sequence). The CDR3 runs to 13 residues. The CDR3 loop is CASKGQLSEKLFF. The CDR3 DNA sequence: TGTGCCAGTAAGGGACAGCTTTCGGAAAAACTGTTTTTT. The whole variable domain, filled in from reference TRBV19 and TRBJ1-4, reads DGGITQSPKYLFRKEGQNVTLSCEQNLNHDAMYWYRQDPGQGLRLIYYSQIVNDFQKGDIAEGYSVSREKKESFPLTVTSAQKNPTAFYLCASKGQLSEKLFFGSGTQLSVL.

The chain uses TRBV19 and TRBJ1-1; 8 bases are a match to TRBD1. The CDR3 covers 13 residues. Looked up from germline, CDR1 is LNHDA and CDR2 is SQIVND (reference sequence). Trimming took 6 bases from V and 2 from J; bases not matched to a gene: 2. The CDR3 DNA sequence: TGTGCCAGTAGAGACAGGGGAAACACTGAAGCTTTCTTT. Protein product: CASRDRGNTEAFF.